This section outlines one T cell receptor beta chain sequence together with its context. A case of COVID-19 had been met by exposed participants within 2 weeks before study entry. CDR1 and CDR2 (germline): LGHDT, YNNKEL (reference sequence). The CDR3 has 15 amino acids. V was pared by 4 bases and J by 0 bases, with 5 bases of the junction left unmatched. The data were obtained in a study of blood T cell repertoires in COVID-19. In the study overall: Samples taken during acute and convalescent COVID-19 were collected in the United States, Italy and Spain. Sources were T cells, B-cell-depleted T cells, or PBMCs; the material itself was cDNA or gDNA.

The assay was immunoSEQ multiplex PCR, and TCRdb's table has in-frame clones only and misses some. The sample records 350,000 or so clones, about 88% being singletons. The TCR originated in a young woman who had been exposed to COVID-19. This chain joins TRBV3-1 (or the pseudogene TRBV3-2) and TRBJ1-1; 7 bases fit TRBD1. Sequencing input: PBMCs or T cells enriched from blood (not recorded which). Here the CDR3 DNA reads TGTGCCAGCAGCCGAGGGACAGCCCTGAACACTGAAGCTTTCTTT. It translates to CASSRGTALNTEAFF.